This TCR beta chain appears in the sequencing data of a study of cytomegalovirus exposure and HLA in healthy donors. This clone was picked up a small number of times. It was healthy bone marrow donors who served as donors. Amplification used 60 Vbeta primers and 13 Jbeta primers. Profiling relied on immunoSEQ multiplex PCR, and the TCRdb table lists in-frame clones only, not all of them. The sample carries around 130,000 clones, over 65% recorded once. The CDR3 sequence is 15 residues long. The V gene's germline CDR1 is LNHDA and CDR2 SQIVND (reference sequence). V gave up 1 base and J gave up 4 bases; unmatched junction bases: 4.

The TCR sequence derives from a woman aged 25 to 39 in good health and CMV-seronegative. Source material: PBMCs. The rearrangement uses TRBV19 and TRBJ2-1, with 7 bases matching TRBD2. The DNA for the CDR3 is TGTGCCAGTAGTATAGTGTGGGGACTATACAATGAGCAGTTCTTC. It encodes CASSIVWGLYNEQFF.